Below, 18 T cell receptor beta chains from the same sample are listed, as sequenced in a study of shared clonotypes between healthy human individuals. Naive-designated CD8 cells lacked CD45RO, were positively enriched for CCR7, and omitted terminally differentiated effector memory CD45RA+ cells. The repertoire was sequenced with immunoSEQ multiplex PCR; TCRdb's copy has only in-frame clones and lacks some. The repertoire holds 750,000 to 1,000,000 clones, 92% seen once, with nearly 25% in the top ten. Sequenced input: naive CD8+ T cells sorted from blood. The receptors were sampled from a man younger than 40 in good health.

The gene calls are TRBV18 and TRBJ1-5, with D unresolved. This CDR3 region has 14 residues. Trimming pared 0 bases from V and 1 base from J, leaving 4 bases between. Germline assignment: CDR1 KGHSH and CDR2 LQKENI. The CDR3 DNA follows: TGTGCCAGCTCACCACCCCAGAGCAATCAGCCCCAGCATTTT. It yields the protein CASSPPQSNQPQHF.

This clone turned up a few times. The chain is built from TRBV4-3 and TRBJ1-2, with unresolved D. The CDR3 covers 13 residues. Germline assignment: CDR1 LGHNA and CDR2 YSLEER. V lost 0 bases and J 8 bases, leaving 10 bases between the germline ends. CDR3 in amino acids: CASSQDFERGYTF. In DNA form, the CDR3 reads TGCGCCAGCAGCCAAGATTTCGAGAGAGGCTACACCTTC.

The gene calls are TRBV27 and TRBJ1-1; D not certain. The CDR3 spans 14 residues. Germline assignment: CDR1 MNHEY and CDR2 SMNVEV (reference sequence). V was clipped by 5 bases and J by 4 bases, with 14 bases between them. The CDR3 loop reads CASSPERLATEAFF. Here the CDR3 DNA reads TGTGCCAGCAGTCCTGAGAGGCTGGCCACTGAAGCTTTCTTT.

This chain connects TRBV6-5 to TRBJ1-1; D gene ambiguous. Germline V gene sequence: CDR1 MNHEY, CDR2 SVGAGI. Trimming removed 6 bases at V and 5 bases at J, with 13 bases between. There are 13 residues in the CDR3. CDR3 sequence: CASSTEGVTEAFF. As DNA, the CDR3 is TGTGCCAGCAGCACGGAGGGAGTGACTGAAGCTTTCTTT.

This rearrangement joins TRBV15 to TRBJ2-7; the match to TRBD2 covers 7 bases. This CDR3 is built from 15 residues. Germline V gene lookup returns CDR1 LNHNV and CDR2 YYDKDF (reference sequence). V shed 3 bases, J shed 0 bases, and the junction held 5 bases outside the gene matches. The CDR3 nucleotides are TGTGCCACCAGCAGCCGGGGGGTAGTCTCCTACGAGCAGTACTTC. This sequence encodes CATSSRGVVSYEQYF.

V usage is TRBV10-1 and J usage is TRBJ2-3, with D hard to call. Trimming took 6 bases from V and 0 from J, leaving 13 bases between them. From germline, CDR1 is WNHNN and CDR2 SYGVQD (reference sequence). The CDR3 sequence is 15 residues long. The CDR3 loop is CASSAGRMSTDTQYF. The CDR3 DNA follows: TGCGCCAGCAGCGCTGGACGGATGAGCACAGATACGCAGTATTTT.

V usage is TRBV29-1 and J usage is TRBJ2-2, with TRBD2 as a possible D gene (6 bases). The CDR3 length is 15 residues. V lost 3 bases and J lost 5, with 16 bases in between. Germline V lookup: CDR1 SQVTM, CDR2 ANQGSEA. The CDR3 DNA sequence: TGCAGCGTTGAGGCGGGGCTGCGAGCAACCGGGGAGCTGTTTTTT. Translating gives CSVEAGLRATGELFF.

Only one count was recorded for this clone. The chain has TRBV7-9 and TRBJ2-3; 7 nucleotides line up with TRBD1. The CDR3 extends over 15 amino acids. Trimming removed 2 bases from V and 3 bases from J; junction bases left unmatched: 5. The germline V gene encodes CDR1 SEHNR and CDR2 FQNEAQ (reference sequence). In DNA form, the CDR3 reads TGTGCCAGCAGCTTAAGAGGGGGCCCGACAGATACGCAGTATTTT. Its translation is CASSLRGGPTDTQYF.

The chain has TRBV6-1 and TRBJ2-7; 9 bases line up with TRBD1. This CDR3 region has 16 residues. CDR1 is MNHNS and CDR2 is SASEGT in the germline V gene. J lost 0 bases, V lost 0 bases, and 3 bases had no gene match. The CDR3 DNA reads TGTGCCAGCAGTGAAGCCCGGGACAGGGCCTCCTACGAGCAGTACTTC. Encoded protein: CASSEARDRASYEQYF.

This clone was counted a single time. The chain uses TRBV6-1 and TRBJ2-7; unclear D gene. Germline lookup yields CDR1 MNHNS and CDR2 SASEGT. The CDR3 has 12 amino acids. V was cut by 9 bases and J by 4 bases, with 13 bases left in between. In DNA form, the CDR3 reads TGTGCCAGTCTATACTCAGTATACGAGCAGTACTTC. It is translated as CASLYSVYEQYF.

This chain links TRBV27 with TRBJ1-5, with D perhaps matching TRBD1 (5 bases). This CDR3 spans 14 amino acids. The germline V gene encodes CDR1 MNHEY and CDR2 SMNVEV (reference sequence). The V end was cut by 0 bases, the J end by 7 bases, with 10 bases between. CDR3 protein: CASSLSGDRQPQHF. CDR3 sequence (DNA): TGTGCCAGCAGTTTATCAGGGGATAGGCAGCCCCAGCATTTT.

The V gene is TRBV7-9, the J gene TRBJ2-5; possible D gene TRBD1, 6 bases. The V end lost 2 bases, the J end lost 1 base, and 11 bases lay between the germline ends. This CDR3 has 15 residues. Per the germline V gene, CDR1 is SEHNR and CDR2 is FQNEAQ (reference sequence). CDR3 sequence (DNA): TGTGCCAGCAGCTTACTGGACAGCCTCCAAGAGACCCAGTACTTC. Protein: CASSLLDSLQETQYF. The full variable domain, rest sourced from reference TRBV7-9 and TRBJ2-5, is DTGVSQNPRHKITKRGQNVTFRCDPISEHNRLYWYRQTLGQGPEFLTYFQNEAQLEKSRLLSDRFSAERPKGSFSTLEIQRTEQGDSAMYLCASSLLDSLQETQYFGPGTRLLVL.

This chain connects TRBV7-2 to TRBJ2-7; TRBD1 might be the D (6 bases). The CDR3 totals 14 residues. The V gene lost 5 bases and the J gene lost 3 bases, with 14 bases spanning the gap. Looked up from germline, CDR1 is SGHTA and CDR2 is FQGNSA. The CDR3 DNA follows: TGTGCCAGCAGCCTCCTCACAGGGTTCTACGAGCAGTACTTC. As protein: CASSLLTGFYEQYF.

The J gene is TRBJ2-2, the V gene TRBV10-3; 7 nucleotides line up with TRBD2. With 3 bases clipped from V and 2 bases from J, the junction kept 6 bases outside the gene matches. The CDR3 extends over 16 amino acids. CDR1 is ENHRY and CDR2 is SYGVKD in the germline V gene. CDR3 bases: TGTGCCATCAGTGACGGTCTAGCGGACAACACCGGGGAGCTGTTTTTT. The encoded protein is CAISDGLADNTGELFF.

The chain is built from TRBV7-9 and TRBJ2-7, with TRBD1 matching 9 bases. Germline V lookup: CDR1 SEHNR, CDR2 FQNEAQ (reference sequence). Trimming cost V 4 bases and J 2 bases; bases outside gene matches: 6. CDR3 length equals 15 residues. CDR3 region: CASSSRGTGPYEQYF. The CDR3 DNA sequence: TGTGCCAGCAGCTCACGAGGGACAGGGCCCTACGAGCAGTACTTC.

V gene TRBV7-9 combines with J gene TRBJ2-5, with D possibly being TRBD1 (6 bases). The CDR3 loop spans 15 amino acids. Trimming removed 1 base at V and 5 bases at J, with 14 bases between. CDR1 is SEHNR and CDR2 is FQNEAQ in the germline V gene (reference sequence). The CDR3 DNA is TGTGCCAGCAGCTTAGTACAGGGAGCCCAGGAGACCCAGTACTTC. The encoded protein is CASSLVQGAQETQYF.

The V gene is TRBV7-6, the J gene TRBJ2-5, with TRBD2 identical over 15 bases. The V segment lost 5 bases and the J segment 5 bases; nucleotides outside the gene matches: 9. Germline V gives CDR1 SGHVS, CDR2 FNYEAQ. The CDR3 totals 17 residues. CDR3 protein: CASSLGLAGGPKETQYF. CDR3 DNA: TGTGCCAGCAGCCTCGGACTAGCGGGAGGGCCTAAGGAGACCCAGTACTTC.

Note on this clone: One end of the junction fails to match germline, which may point to a read error. The chain uses TRBV7-6 and TRBJ2-2; D tentatively fits TRBD1 or TRBD2 (5 bases each). Per germline, CDR1 SGHVS and CDR2 FNYEAQ. The CDR3 spans 15 residues. The CDR3 spells CASSMRRDGTGELFF. DNA of the CDR3: TGTGCCAGCAGCATGCGCCGGGACGGAACCGGCGAGCTGTTTTTT.